The 23 T cell receptor beta chains in this list originate from one sample, sequenced in a study of blood T cell repertoires in COVID-19. Profiling relied on immunoSEQ multiplex PCR, and the TCRdb table lists in-frame clones only, not all of them. The table lists 140,000 or so clones, approximately 84% of them singletons, with 4.8% in the top ten. Source material: peripheral blood. The receptor set was obtained from a human donor in a cohort sampled during active COVID-19.

This clone was found once. J is TRBJ2-7 and V is TRBV19; D possibly corresponds to TRBD1 (5 bases). V was shortened by 6 bases and J by 3 bases, with 27 bases between the two germline ends. The germline CDR1 and CDR2 sequences are LNHDA and SQIVND (reference sequence). This CDR3 is 18 amino acids long. CDR3 sequence reads: CASSHKRGSRAWGYEQYV. CDR3 bases: TGTGCCAGTAGCCATAAAAGGGGTAGCAGGGCTTGGGGCTACGAGCAGTACGTC.

J is TRBJ1-6 and V is TRBV23-1; no definite D call. TRBV23-1 is filed as an ORF, its function uncertain. This CDR3 contains 19 residues. V lost 0 bases and J lost 0, with 15 bases in between. The CDR3 region has the DNA TGCGCCAGCAGTCAATCGTATAGCCTTATGTGCTCCTATAATTCACCCCTCCACTTT. It specifies CASSQSYSLMCSYNSPLHF.

Notes on this clone: At the DNA level, this CDR3 is encoded by other sequences in the same sample as well. V is TRBV6-1 and J is TRBJ1-1; D call uncertain. CDR1 and CDR2 from the germline V gene are MNHNS and SASEGT. Trimming stripped 1 base from V and 1 base from J, with 4 bases between. The CDR3 sequence is 13 residues long. Written as DNA, the CDR3 is TGTGCCAGCAGTGAAGACGGGAACACTGAAGCTTTCTTT. Amino acid sequence: CASSEDGNTEAFF.

The J gene is TRBJ2-2, the V gene TRBV2; 10 positions agree with TRBD1. This CDR3 spans 15 amino acids. Germline CDR1 is SNHLY and CDR2 is FYNNEI. The J segment lost 2 bases and the V segment lost 9 bases, leaving 6 bases of the junction unmatched. The CDR3 is CASSGTGDNTGELFF. The CDR3 nucleotides are TGTGCCAGTTCCGGGACAGGGGATAACACCGGGGAGCTGTTTTTT. Looking up the rest from reference TRBV2 and TRBJ2-2 gives the full variable domain: EPEVTQTPSHQVTQMGQEVILRCVPISNHLYFYWYRQILGQKVEFLVSFYNNEISEKSEIFDDQFSVERPDGSNFTLKIRSTKLEDSAMYFCASSGTGDNTGELFFGEGSRLTVL.

The rearrangement uses TRBV10-3 and TRBJ2-7; D possibly corresponds to TRBD1 (6 bases). The CDR3 is 12 residues long. V lost 3 bases, J lost 6 bases, and 9 bases lay in between. Germline CDR1 is ENHRY and CDR2 is SYGVKD. CDR3 in DNA: TGTGCCATCAGTGAACAGGGCCCCGAGCAGTACTTC. It is translated as CAISEQGPEQYF.

CDR3 sequence: CASTIDIYGYPTEAFF. The CDR3, as DNA: TGTGCCAGCACCATCGATATATACGGGTATCCCACTGAAGCTTTCTTT. The chain uses TRBV28 and TRBJ1-1; D is undetermined. Germline V lookup: CDR1 MDHEN, CDR2 SYDVKM. Trimming left V 7 bases short and J 4 bases short, with 22 bases between. The length of the CDR3 is 16 residues.

The genes are TRBV5-1 and TRBJ2-3, with TRBD2 identical over 10 bases. Germline lookup yields CDR1 SGHRS and CDR2 YFSETQ. The CDR3 loop spans 17 amino acids. Unmatched junction bases numbered 5, after V lost 1 base and J lost 0 bases. CDR3 sequence (DNA): TGCGCCAGCAGCTTGTCAAGCGGGGGGGCTAGCACAGATACGCAGTATTTT. Amino acid sequence: CASSLSSGGASTDTQYF.

This chain connects TRBV30 to TRBJ1-5, with TRBD1 matching 8 bases. Trimming took 0 bases from V and 5 from J; bases not matched to a gene: 0. Germline-derived CDR1 and CDR2 are GTSNPN and SVGIG (reference sequence). There are 13 residues in the CDR3. The CDR3 bases are TGTGCCTGGAGTGTGGACAGGGATCAGCCCCAGCATTTT. Encoded protein: CAWSVDRDQPQHF. Full variable domain (missing parts from reference TRBV30 and TRBJ1-5): SQTIHQWPATLVQPVGSPLSLECTVEGTSNPNLYWYRQAAGRGLQLLFYSVGIGQISSEVPQNLSASRPQDRQFILSSKKLLLSDSGFYLCAWSVDRDQPQHFGDGTRLSIL.

This clone was seen a few times. The DNA of the CDR3 is TGTGCCAGCAAAATTTCAGGTGTCACTGAAGCTTTCTTT. Amino acid sequence: CASKISGVTEAFF. The chain links TRBV12-3 or TRBV12-4 to TRBJ1-1; D ambiguous. The CDR3 has 13 residues. The V end lost 7 bases, the J end lost 4 bases, and 13 bases lay between the germline ends.

This sequence joins TRBV5-1 and TRBJ2-5, with D possibly being TRBD1 (7 bases). The length of the CDR3 is 16 residues. V was clipped by 6 bases and J by 5 bases, with 23 bases between them. Germline CDR1 and CDR2: SGHRS and YFSETQ. The CDR3: CASNPRSAGGMETQYF. The CDR3 bases are TGCGCCAGCAACCCTAGGTCGGCAGGGGGGATGGAGACCCAGTACTTC. Full variable domain (rest looked up from reference TRBV5-1 and TRBJ2-5): KAGVTQTPRYLIKTRGQQVTLSCSPISGHRSVSWYQQTPGQGLQFLFEYFSETQRNKGNFPGRFSGRQFSNSRSEMNVSTLELGDSALYLCASNPRSAGGMETQYFGPGTRLLVL.

CDR3 sequence: CAWSNYRGKGYTEAFF. DNA of the CDR3: TGTGCCTGGAGTAACTACAGGGGGAAAGGGTACACTGAAGCTTTCTTT. The J gene is TRBJ1-1, the V gene TRBV30; TRBD1 agrees at 8 bases. V was clipped by 2 bases and J by 3 bases; unmatched bases: 11. There are 16 residues in the CDR3. The germline V gene encodes CDR1 GTSNPN and CDR2 SVGIG (reference sequence).

V and J are TRBV5-6 and TRBJ2-2, with 7 bases aligning to TRBD2. Germline-derived CDR1 and CDR2 are SGHDT and YYEEEE. The junction had 3 bases not matched to a gene; V was cut back by 0 bases and J by 1 base. The CDR3 loop spans 16 amino acids. This CDR3 is CASSLALAVNTGELFF. CDR3 nucleotide sequence: TGTGCCAGCAGCTTGGCCCTAGCGGTGAACACCGGGGAGCTGTTTTTT.

The J gene is TRBJ2-7, the V gene TRBV6-5; a possible D gene is TRBD2 (5 bases). The CDR3 length is 14 residues. The germline gives CDR1 MNHEY, CDR2 SVGAGI. Trimming pared 8 bases from V and 3 bases from J, leaving 17 bases between. The CDR3 sequence is CASARGNGGYEQYF. The CDR3 DNA reads TGTGCCAGCGCTCGGGGTAACGGAGGCTACGAGCAGTACTTC.

The rearrangement links TRBV12-5 to TRBJ2-1; 8 bases line up with TRBD2. Germline CDR1 LGHNT, CDR2 FRNRAP. V dropped 5 bases and J dropped 3; count of bases not matched to a gene: 6. The CDR3 consists of 15 residues. The CDR3 DNA is TGTGCTAGTGGTCCAGGGACTAGTTTCTACAATGAGCAGTTCTTC. The encoded protein is CASGPGTSFYNEQFF.

This chain joins TRBV7-2 and TRBJ2-1, with a weak D call TRBD1 (5 bases). Trimming left V 5 bases short and J 10 bases short, with 15 bases between. This CDR3 spans 13 amino acids. Germline V gene data show CDR1 as SGHTA and CDR2 as FQGNSA. CDR3 residues: CASSPDPRGEQFF. In nucleotides, the CDR3 is TGTGCCAGCAGCCCCGACCCTAGGGGCGAGCAGTTCTTC. Combining the CDR3 with reference TRBV7-2 and TRBJ2-1 gives the whole variable domain GAGVSQSPSNKVTEKGKDVELRCDPISGHTALYWYRQSLGQGLEFLIYFQGNSAPDKSGLPSDRFSAERTGGSVSTLTIQRTQQEDSAVYLCASSPDPRGEQFFGPGTRLTVL.

This clone has just one count. The chain has TRBV2 and TRBJ2-1; TRBD1 is a possible D gene (6 bases). This CDR3 contains 14 residues. CDR1 is SNHLY, CDR2 FYNNEI, per germline. Between the trimmed V and J ends, which lost 2 bases and 10 bases, there was a span of 15 bases. CDR3 protein: CASSEKGVVWEQFF. The CDR3 bases are TGTGCCAGCAGTGAAAAGGGGGTAGTCTGGGAGCAGTTCTTC.

In its sample, this clone was seen once. The chain employs TRBV28 and TRBJ2-1, with 8 bases aligning to TRBD1. The ends lost 5 bases at V and 5 bases at J; junction bases unmatched: 5. Germline CDR1 and CDR2: MDHEN and SYDVKM. The CDR3 is 14 residues long. As DNA, the CDR3 is TGTGCCAGCAGTCCGACAGGGGTACACAATGAGCAGTTCTTC. Its translation: CASSPTGVHNEQFF.

The J gene is TRBJ2-1, the V gene TRBV20-1, with TRBD2 matching 11 bases. The V gene's germline CDR1 is DFQATT and CDR2 SNEGSKA (reference sequence). V shed 3 bases, J shed 5 bases, and the junction held 6 bases outside the gene matches. The CDR3 runs 15 residues. The CDR3 here is CSASPLAGGHNEQFF. DNA for the CDR3: TGCAGTGCTAGTCCGCTAGCGGGGGGACACAATGAGCAGTTCTTC.

This rearrangement joins TRBV24-1 to TRBJ2-1; the match to TRBD1 covers 7 bases. CDR3 length: 12 residues. Trimming took 3 bases from V and 10 from J; bases not matched to a gene: 2. The germline V gene has CDR1 KGHDR and CDR2 SFDVKD. This CDR3 is CATSDTGVEQFF. In DNA form, the CDR3 reads TGTGCCACCAGTGATACAGGGGTCGAGCAGTTCTTC.

The genes are TRBV19 and TRBJ2-5; 10 bases are a match to TRBD2. Trimming at V came to 4 bases and at J to 6 bases, leaving 5 bases not matched to a gene. CDR1 and CDR2 from the germline V gene are LNHDA and SQIVND (reference sequence). The CDR3 totals 14 residues. The CDR3 DNA reads TGTGCCAGTAGTAGTAGCGGGAGGACAAAGACCCAGTACTTC. As protein: CASSSSGRTKTQYF.

This clone has a handful of counts. V is TRBV7-8 and J is TRBJ2-7, with 9 nucleotides matching TRBD1. The CDR3 is made up of 15 amino acids. V lost 4 bases to trimming and J lost 3 bases; unmatched junction nucleotides: 7. The germline gives CDR1 SGHVS, CDR2 FQNEAQ. CDR3 in amino acids: CASSSDRGFGYEQYF. CDR3 bases: TGTGCCAGCAGCTCGGACAGGGGATTCGGCTACGAGCAGTACTTC.

This chain links TRBV4-1 with TRBJ2-7; D not resolved. Trimming removed 2 bases from V and 0 bases from J, with 11 bases in between. The CDR3 length is 15 residues. Germline CDR1 MGHRA, CDR2 YSYEKL. The CDR3 nucleotides read TGCGCCAGCAGCCAAAATACAGTGGGCTCCTACGAGCAGTACGTC. Translation: CASSQNTVGSYEQYV.

This chain uses TRBV5-4 with TRBJ2-2; 7 nucleotides line up with TRBD1. V dropped 0 bases and J dropped 6; count of bases not matched to a gene: 8. The CDR3 is 16 amino acids. Germline loops: CDR1 SGHNT, CDR2 YYREEE (reference sequence). The CDR3 here is CASSLALQTGSGELFF. CDR3 nucleotides: TGTGCCAGCAGCTTGGCCCTTCAGACAGGGTCCGGGGAGCTGTTTTTT.